The T cell receptor beta chain under discussion was sequenced for a study of cytomegalovirus exposure and HLA in healthy donors. Notes on the study in general: Indistinguishability led to the exclusion of some V segments, TRBV6-2 and TRBV6-3 included. With high specificity and sensitivity, the classifier reportedly diagnosed cytomegalovirus status. The authors judged a highly shared variant cluster likely a sequencing artifact. Cytomegalovirus-associated status was assigned to approximately 160 TCR beta chains.

The ends were cut back, 4 bases at V and 2 bases at J, with 12 bases in the middle. This CDR3 is 15 amino acids long. Germline loops: CDR1 SEHNR, CDR2 FQNEAQ (reference sequence). In the case of this clone: Its antigen is not known.

Amplification used 60 Vbeta primers and 13 Jbeta primers. Sequencing used immunoSEQ multiplex PCR; TCRdb keeps in-frame clones, though not all of them. The sample has about 200,000 clones; 60% to 80% are singletons. The material sequenced was PBMCs. The TCR was taken from a woman under 40 in good health and CMV-seropositive. The gene calls are TRBV7-9 and TRBJ2-1; a possible D gene is TRBD2 (6 bases). This CDR3 is CASSWGGSTYNEQFF. The CDR3 nucleotides read TGTGCCAGCAGCTGGGGAGGCTCGACCTACAATGAGCAGTTCTTC.